These 27 T cell receptor beta chains originate from one sample sequenced in a study of regulatory T cells in long-lasting Graves disease. Building of the TCR beta libraries involved iRepertoire HTBI primers and Arm-PCR of CDR3 regions. TCRdb ran MiXCR on the multiplex PCR reads and lists one entry per CDR3 protein. The repertoire has around 250,000 distinct CDR3 sequences, around 20% of them found once; the top ten carry about 14%. As for time point: newly diagnosed GD, antithyroid drugs for less than 3 months. From PBMCs, RNA was extracted and then used to make the TCR library. This sample comprised peripheral blood mononuclear cells (PBMCs), obtained at new diagnosis, from a patient treated with antithyroid drugs. These receptors were obtained from a female donor with Graves disease.

V is TRBV19 and J is TRBJ1-4; 7 bases agree with TRBD1. Germline assignment: CDR1 LNHDA and CDR2 SQIVND (reference sequence). J gave up 0 bases and V 3 bases, and 1 base lay outside the gene matches. The CDR3 is 15 residues long. CDR3 protein: CASSITGATNEKLFF. The DNA of the CDR3 is TGTGCCAGTAGTATCACAGGGGCAACTAATGAAAAACTGTTTTTT.

This clonotype was observed at least ten times. The V gene is TRBV3-1, the J gene TRBJ2-1, with a possible D match to TRBD2 (7 bases). CDR3 length equals 12 residues. The ends were cut back, 2 bases at V and 10 bases at J, with 9 bases in the middle. Germline V CDR1 and CDR2: LGHDT, YNNKEL (reference sequence). CDR3 amino acids: CASSQSGGEQFF. CDR3 DNA: TGTGCCAGCAGCCAATCGGGGGGCGAGCAGTTCTTC.

Remarks on this clonotype: One base away lies a much larger clone, so this may be a sequencing read error. The V gene is TRBV19, the J gene TRBJ1-1; 12 positions match TRBD1. The CDR3 extends over 18 amino acids. In germline, CDR1 is LNHDA, CDR2 SQIVND (reference sequence). The CDR3 spells CASSSRAGQGAPGTEASF. The CDR3 DNA reads TGTGCCAGTAGTTCTAGGGCGGGACAGGGGGCTCCGGGCACTGAAGCTTCCTTT.

This clonotype was recorded at least ten times. The V call is TRBV3-1, the J call TRBJ1-2; no clear D. The CDR3 extends over 15 amino acids. Trimming took 0 bases from V and 7 from J, leaving 15 bases between them. Germline V gene sequence: CDR1 LGHDT, CDR2 YNNKEL (reference sequence). The CDR3 DNA sequence: TGTGCCAGCAGCCAAGATTCGGGCAGTAAAGGTGGCTACACCTTC. Its protein is CASSQDSGSKGGYTF. Drawing the rest from reference TRBV3-1 and TRBJ1-2, the complete variable domain is DTAVSQTPKYLVTQMGNDKSIKCEQNLGHDTMYWYKQDSKKFLKIMFSYNNKELIINETVPNRFSPKSPDKAHLNLHINSLELGDSAVYFCASSQDSGSKGGYTFGSGTRLTVV.

This rearrangement joins TRBV10-2 to TRBJ2-5; no clear D. The CDR3 loop spans 15 amino acids. Germline-derived CDR1 and CDR2 are WSHSY and SAAADI. The V end lost 3 bases, the J end lost 3 bases, and 14 bases lay between the germline ends. The CDR3 protein is CASSDDTVQKETQYF. CDR3 DNA: TGCGCCAGCAGTGACGATACGGTCCAGAAAGAGACCCAGTACTTC.

This clonotype was picked up many times. The V and J genes are TRBV6-2 or TRBV6-3 and TRBJ1-5; 7 bases line up with TRBD1. Losses at the gene ends were 5 bases for V and 1 base for J; bases not matched to a gene: 5. The length of the CDR3 is 15 residues. The germline V gene has CDR1 MNHEY and CDR2 SVGEGT. For the CDR3, the DNA is TGTGCCAGCAGTGACAGGGTGTTGAGCAATCAGCCCCAGCATTTT. Translating gives CASSDRVLSNQPQHF.

In its sample, this clonotype was seen many times. The rearrangement joins TRBV18 to TRBJ2-5; no clear D gene. The germline gives CDR1 KGHSH, CDR2 LQKENI. The CDR3 length is 13 residues. Trimming left V 0 bases short and J 10 bases short, with 12 bases between. Here the CDR3 DNA reads TGTGCCAGCTCACCACCGGTGTTTGAGCTCCAGTACTTC. Translation: CASSPPVFELQYF.

The rearrangement joins TRBV7-9 to TRBJ1-4; D is perhaps TRBD1 (6 bases). In germline, CDR1 is SEHNR, CDR2 FQNEAQ (reference sequence). V was shortened by 5 bases and J by 7 bases, with 17 bases between the two germline ends. This CDR3 is 15 amino acids long. The CDR3 DNA sequence: TGTGCCAGCAGCGCCGATTCACAGGGCCGTGAAAAACTGTTTTTT. Translated: CASSADSQGREKLFF.

This clonotype was detected many times. The CDR3 nucleotides are TGTGCCAGCAGTGGTGCGGGACAGGGGACCTTGTCATCTGGGGCCAACGTCCTGACTTTC. Encoded protein: CASSGAGQGTLSSGANVLTF. The chain combines TRBV6-1 with TRBJ2-6, with 10 bases lining up with TRBD1. Losses at the gene ends were 4 bases for V and 1 base for J; bases not matched to a gene: 13. CDR3 length equals 20 residues. Germline V gene sequence: CDR1 MNHNS, CDR2 SASEGT.

As regards this clonotype: A read error is the likely source, as a far larger clone sits one nucleotide away. This chain uses TRBV2 with TRBJ2-1; 9 bases fit TRBD1. The ends lost 4 bases at V and 4 bases at J; junction bases unmatched: 5. The CDR3 extends over 15 amino acids. Germline CDR1 and CDR2: SNHLY and FYNNEI. CDR3 in amino acids: CASSARGTGYNEQFF. In DNA, the CDR3 is TGTGCCAGCAGTGCCCGAGGGACAGGGTACAATGAGCAGTTCTTC.

The chain joins TRBV27 to TRBJ2-7; the match to TRBD1 covers 11 bases. Germline V lookup: CDR1 MNHEY, CDR2 SMNVEV (reference sequence). The CDR3 is 15 residues long. J was trimmed by 5 bases and V by 1 base; bases with no gene match: 4. CDR3 amino acids: CASSLLGQGVHEQYF. The CDR3 region has the DNA TGTGCCAGCAGTTTATTGGGACAGGGGGTTCACGAGCAGTACTTC.

This clonotype was observed at least ten times. V is TRBV12-3 or TRBV12-4 and J is TRBJ2-3; 8 bases match TRBD2. V shed 7 bases and J 6 bases; nucleotides not matched to a gene: 9. The CDR3 has 14 residues. The CDR3 loop reads CASTKRVAGDTQYF. Here the CDR3 DNA reads TGTGCCAGCACCAAGAGAGTAGCGGGGGATACGCAGTATTTT.

This clonotype was observed at least ten times. The V call is TRBV6-2 or TRBV6-3, the J call TRBJ1-4; D gene ambiguous. This CDR3 is 14 amino acids long. Trimming left V 6 bases short and J 14 bases short, with 22 bases between. Germline V CDR1 and CDR2: MNHEY, SVGEGT. The CDR3 loop is CASSKVSGLLYLFF. The CDR3 DNA sequence: TGTGCCAGCAGCAAAGTGTCGGGCTTACTTTACCTGTTTTTT.

This clonotype was recorded many times. The V gene is TRBV29-1, the J gene TRBJ2-1, with a tentative D call TRBD2 (6 bases). This CDR3 is 14 amino acids long. Germline CDR1 SQVTM, CDR2 ANQGSEA. V lost 4 bases to trimming and J lost 8 bases, with 18 bases between them. Here the CDR3 DNA reads TGCAGCGTTGGGAGCAACGGGAGAGGAGATGAGCAGTTCTTC. Residues: CSVGSNGRGDEQFF.

This clonotype was detected ten times or more. The chain employs TRBV12-3 or TRBV12-4 and TRBJ2-1; 8 nucleotides match TRBD2. The V and J ends lost 6 bases and 7 bases, in that order; junction bases with no gene match: 5. The CDR3 spans 13 residues. The CDR3 DNA is TGTGCCAGCAGAAGCGGGAGAGGTAATGAGCAGTTCTTC. It specifies CASRSGRGNEQFF.

This chain joins TRBV2 and TRBJ2-4, with 11 bases lining up with TRBD2. Germline V gene sequence: CDR1 SNHLY, CDR2 FYNNEI. V dropped 5 bases and J dropped 0; count of bases not matched to a gene: 6. CDR3 length equals 17 residues. The CDR3 bases are TGTGCCAGCAGTTTAGCGGGAGGGTTCCTAGCCAAAAACATTCAGTACTTC. Translating it yields CASSLAGGFLAKNIQYF.

In its sample, this clonotype was seen many times. V and J are TRBV12-3 or TRBV12-4 and TRBJ1-6; 9 nucleotides align to TRBD1. The CDR3 length is 13 residues. J lost 13 bases, V lost 8 bases, and 9 bases had no gene match. This CDR3 is CASSLTGGFPLHF. CDR3 coding DNA: TGTGCCAGCTCTCTGACAGGGGGTTTCCCCCTCCACTTT.

The chain links TRBV7-2 to TRBJ2-7; possible D gene TRBD1, 5 bases. Per germline, CDR1 SGHTA and CDR2 FQGNSA. CDR3 length: 15 amino acids. V was trimmed by 0 bases and J by 8 bases, leaving 17 bases between them. The CDR3 DNA reads as TGTGCCAGCAGCTTAGCTACAGGTGGGGTTGGAAAGCAGTACTTC. This sequence encodes CASSLATGGVGKQYF.

This clonotype showed up many times. The chain has TRBV28 and TRBJ1-2; a possible D gene is TRBD1 (6 bases). V lost 5 bases to trimming and J lost 7 bases, with 20 bases between them. The germline CDR1 and CDR2 sequences are MDHEN and SYDVKM. CDR3 length equals 15 residues. The CDR3 region has the DNA TGTGCCAGCAGTCCATTCGGGGGCGCGGTGGGTGGCTACACCTTC. Its protein is CASSPFGGAVGGYTF.

At least ten counts were recorded for this clonotype. The rearrangement joins TRBV7-3 to TRBJ2-2, with TRBD2 matching 12 bases. Germline assignment: CDR1 SGHTA and CDR2 FQGTGA. The CDR3 loop spans 17 amino acids. With V trimmed by 2 bases and J by 5 bases, 6 bases remained unmatched. The CDR3 reads CASSLGTSGRRTGELFF. The CDR3 bases are TGTGCCAGCAGCTTAGGAACTAGCGGGAGGCGGACCGGGGAGCTGTTTTTT.

CDR3 nucleotide sequence: TGTGCCAGCAGTTACACCCGTGGCTACACCTTC. Translation gives CASSYTRGYTF. This sequence joins TRBV6-2 or TRBV6-3 and TRBJ1-2; D unresolved. CDR3 length equals 11 residues. Germline V CDR1 and CDR2: MNHEY, SVGEGT. Trimming removed 2 bases from V and 7 bases from J, with 5 bases in between.

This clonotype has a count of ten or more. CDR3 DNA sequence: TGTGCCAGCAGTGAGACCATGAACCGACCTGAAGCTTTCTTT. Its translation: CASSETMNRPEAFF. The rearrangement uses TRBV2 and TRBJ1-1; no clear D gene. V lost 3 bases to trimming and J lost 6 bases, with 14 bases between them. Germline CDR1 and CDR2: SNHLY and FYNNEI. This CDR3 is built from 14 residues.

This clonotype was observed many times. The chain uses TRBV6-1 and TRBJ2-1, with TRBD2 identical over 9 bases. Per germline, CDR1 MNHNS and CDR2 SASEGT. With V trimmed by 11 bases and J by 9 bases, 17 bases remained unmatched. The CDR3 runs to 15 residues. CDR3 loop: CAAQSREGRGGEQFF. The DNA for the CDR3 is TGTGCCGCCCAGTCGCGGGAGGGCCGGGGAGGTGAGCAGTTCTTC.

Comments on this clonotype: Compared with germline, one end of the junction differs, possibly owing to a read error. This sequence joins TRBV6-2 or TRBV6-3 and TRBJ1-2; 8 bases align to TRBD1. The CDR3 runs 14 residues. The germline CDR1 and CDR2 sequences are MNHEY and SVGEGT. CDR3 amino acids: CTSSRRGQGNGYTF. CDR3 coding DNA: TGTACCAGCAGCCGAAGAGGACAGGGTAACGGCTACACCTTC.

This clonotype was counted many times. This sequence joins TRBV11-1 and TRBJ1-4; possibly TRBD1 for D (5 bases). The CDR3 runs 17 residues. V was shortened by 1 base and J by 4 bases, with 16 bases between the two germline ends. CDR1 and CDR2 (germline): SGHAT, FQDESV (reference sequence). The CDR3 nucleotides read TGTGCCAGCAGCTTAGGAGCCGGGACTACCTATAATGAAAAACTGTTTTTT. Translated: CASSLGAGTTYNEKLFF.

This clonotype was picked up many times. The rearrangement links TRBV7-2 to TRBJ2-5; perhaps TRBD1 as D (5 bases). CDR1 and CDR2 (germline): SGHTA, FQGNSA. The CDR3 sequence is 14 residues long. Trimming took off 2 bases at V and 5 bases at J, with 12 bases between the two ends. CDR3 region: CASSLSTATETQYF. The CDR3 coding sequence is TGTGCCAGCAGCTTATCGACAGCGACGGAGACCCAGTACTTC. Complete variable domain (other parts from reference TRBV7-2 and TRBJ2-5): GAGVSQSPSNKVTEKGKDVELRCDPISGHTALYWYRQSLGQGLEFLIYFQGNSAPDKSGLPSDRFSAERTGGSVSTLTIQRTQQEDSAVYLCASSLSTATETQYFGPGTRLLVL.

As concerns this clonotype: A read error may explain this, as a much larger clone is one base away. This rearrangement joins TRBV6-2 or TRBV6-3 to TRBJ2-1; 10 bases agree with TRBD1. The CDR3 spans 16 residues. The germline V gene has CDR1 MNHEY and CDR2 SVGEGT. Trimming cost V 0 bases and J 4 bases; bases outside gene matches: 3. CDR3 amino acids: CASSYSGDRGYNEQFF. For the CDR3, the DNA is TGTGCCAGCAGTTACTCGGGGGACAGGGGTTACAATGAGCAGTTCTTC.